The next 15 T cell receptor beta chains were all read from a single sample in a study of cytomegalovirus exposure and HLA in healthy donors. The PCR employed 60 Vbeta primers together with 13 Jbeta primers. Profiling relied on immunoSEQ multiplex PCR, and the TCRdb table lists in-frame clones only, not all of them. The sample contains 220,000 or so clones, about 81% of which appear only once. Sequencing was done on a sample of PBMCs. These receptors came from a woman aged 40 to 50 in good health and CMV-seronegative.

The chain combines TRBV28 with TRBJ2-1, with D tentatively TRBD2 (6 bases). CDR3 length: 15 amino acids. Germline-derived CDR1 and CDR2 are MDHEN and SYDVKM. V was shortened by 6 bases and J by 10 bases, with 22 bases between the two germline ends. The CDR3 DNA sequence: TGTGCCAGCAGCGAGTCGGGGACTCGGAGTTACGAGCAGTTCTTC. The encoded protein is CASSESGTRSYEQFF.

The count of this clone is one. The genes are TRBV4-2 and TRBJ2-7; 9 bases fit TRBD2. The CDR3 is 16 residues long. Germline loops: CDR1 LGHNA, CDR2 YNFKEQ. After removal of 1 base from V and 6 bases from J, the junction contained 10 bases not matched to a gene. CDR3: CASSQGAGGPLSEQYF. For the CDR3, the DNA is TGTGCCAGCAGCCAAGGTGCGGGAGGGCCACTATCCGAGCAGTACTTC.

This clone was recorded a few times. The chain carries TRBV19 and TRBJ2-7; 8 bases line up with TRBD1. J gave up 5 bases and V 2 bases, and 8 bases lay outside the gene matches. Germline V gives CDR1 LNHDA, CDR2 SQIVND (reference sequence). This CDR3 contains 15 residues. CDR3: CASSIFGGQEHEQYF. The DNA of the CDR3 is TGTGCCAGTAGTATATTCGGGGGACAGGAACACGAGCAGTACTTC.

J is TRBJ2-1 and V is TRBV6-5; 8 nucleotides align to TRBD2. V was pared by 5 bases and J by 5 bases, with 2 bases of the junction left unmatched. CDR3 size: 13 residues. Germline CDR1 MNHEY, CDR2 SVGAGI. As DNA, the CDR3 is TGTGCCAGCAGTAGCGGGAGAAACAATGAGCAGTTCTTC. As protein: CASSSGRNNEQFF.

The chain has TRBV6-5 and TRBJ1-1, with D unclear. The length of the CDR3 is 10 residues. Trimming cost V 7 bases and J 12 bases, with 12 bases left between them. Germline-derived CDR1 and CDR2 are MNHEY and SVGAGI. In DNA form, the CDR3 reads TGTGCCAGCACCGACGATGGGCCTTTCTTT. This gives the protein CASTDDGPFF.

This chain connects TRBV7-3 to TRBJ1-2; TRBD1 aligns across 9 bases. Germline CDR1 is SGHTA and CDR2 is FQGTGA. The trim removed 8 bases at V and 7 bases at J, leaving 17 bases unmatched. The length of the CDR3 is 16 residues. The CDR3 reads CASAVRSGTGLSGYTF. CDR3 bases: TGTGCCAGCGCAGTTCGATCCGGGACAGGGCTAAGTGGCTACACCTTC.

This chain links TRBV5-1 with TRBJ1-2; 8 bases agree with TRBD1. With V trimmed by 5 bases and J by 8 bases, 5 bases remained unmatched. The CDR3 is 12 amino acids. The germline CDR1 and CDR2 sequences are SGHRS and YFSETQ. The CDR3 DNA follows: TGCGCCAGCAGGCGGACAGGGCGAGGCTACACCTTC. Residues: CASRRTGRGYTF. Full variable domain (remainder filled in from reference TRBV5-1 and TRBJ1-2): KAGVTQTPRYLIKTRGQQVTLSCSPISGHRSVSWYQQTPGQGLQFLFEYFSETQRNKGNFPGRFSGRQFSNSRSEMNVSTLELGDSALYLCASRRTGRGYTFGSGTRLTVV.

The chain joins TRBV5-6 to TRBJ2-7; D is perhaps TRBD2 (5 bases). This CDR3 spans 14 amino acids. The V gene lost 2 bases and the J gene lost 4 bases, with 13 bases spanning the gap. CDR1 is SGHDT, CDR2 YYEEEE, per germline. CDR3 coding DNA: TGTGCCAGCAGCTTCGGTCCGGGAAATTACGAGCAGTACTTC. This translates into CASSFGPGNYEQYF.

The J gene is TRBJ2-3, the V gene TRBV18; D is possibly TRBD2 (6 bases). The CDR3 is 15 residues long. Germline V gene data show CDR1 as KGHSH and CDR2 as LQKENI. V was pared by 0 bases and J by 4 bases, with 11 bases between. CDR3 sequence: CASSPPNGSPDTQYF. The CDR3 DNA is TGTGCCAGCTCACCACCGAACGGGAGCCCAGATACGCAGTATTTT.

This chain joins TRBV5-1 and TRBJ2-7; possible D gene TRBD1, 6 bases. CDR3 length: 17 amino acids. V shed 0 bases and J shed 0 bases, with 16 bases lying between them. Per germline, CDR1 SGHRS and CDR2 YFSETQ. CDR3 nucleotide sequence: TGCGCCAGCAGCTTGGGTGTGGGGGCCCCCAGCTCCTACGAGCAGTACTTC. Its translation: CASSLGVGAPSSYEQYF.

CDR3 residues: CASRSLPDSKKAEAFF. CDR3 coding DNA: TGTGCCAGCAGATCCCTCCCGGACAGTAAGAAGGCTGAAGCTTTCTTT. This chain connects TRBV27 to TRBJ1-1; possibly TRBD1 for D (6 bases). V was trimmed by 6 bases and J by 6 bases, leaving 23 bases between them. The CDR3 totals 16 residues. Germline assignment: CDR1 MNHEY and CDR2 SMNVEV (reference sequence).

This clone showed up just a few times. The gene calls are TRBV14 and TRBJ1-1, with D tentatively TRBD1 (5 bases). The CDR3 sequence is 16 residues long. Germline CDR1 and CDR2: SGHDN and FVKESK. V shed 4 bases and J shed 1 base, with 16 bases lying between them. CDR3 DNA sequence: TGTGCCAGCAGCCTTACTGGGGGGGGAGCGAACACTGAAGCTTTCTTT. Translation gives CASSLTGGGANTEAFF.

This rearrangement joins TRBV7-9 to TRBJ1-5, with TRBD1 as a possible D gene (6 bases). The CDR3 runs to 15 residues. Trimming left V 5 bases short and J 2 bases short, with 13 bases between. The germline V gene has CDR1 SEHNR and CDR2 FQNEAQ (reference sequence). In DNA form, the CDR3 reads TGTGCCAGCAGCCGAGAACAGGGCGGCAATCAGCCCCAGCATTTT. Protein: CASSREQGGNQPQHF.

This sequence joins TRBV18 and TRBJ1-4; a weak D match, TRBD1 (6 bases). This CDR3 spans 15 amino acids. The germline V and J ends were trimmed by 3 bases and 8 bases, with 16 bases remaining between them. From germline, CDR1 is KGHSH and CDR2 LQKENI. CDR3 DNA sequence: TGTGCCAGCTCACCTATACAGGGCCAGGGAGAAAAACTGTTTTTT. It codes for CASSPIQGQGEKLFF. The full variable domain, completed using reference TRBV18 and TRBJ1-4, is NAGVMQNPRHLVRRRGQEARLRCSPMKGHSHVYWYRQLPEEGLKFMVYLQKENIIDESGMPKERFSAEFPKEGPSILRIQQVVRGDSAAYFCASSPIQGQGEKLFFGSGTQLSVL.

The CDR3, as DNA: TGTGCCAGCAGTTACGAGGGAACTGAAGCTTTCTTT. This encodes CASSYEGTEAFF. This chain uses TRBV6-5 with TRBJ1-1; D is ambiguous. The CDR3 totals 12 residues. Per germline, CDR1 MNHEY and CDR2 SVGAGI. V was trimmed by 2 bases and J by 5 bases, leaving 6 bases between them.